The 10 T cell receptor beta chains given below trace back to one sample, sequenced in a study of blood T cell repertoires in COVID-19. TCRdb keeps only in-frame clones here, not all; method: immunoSEQ multiplex PCR. The table has 360,000 or so clones, about four fifths seen once. Specimen: PBMCs or T cells enriched from blood (not recorded which). These receptors were obtained from a woman in her 50s who had recovered from COVID-19.

The gene calls are TRBV19 and TRBJ1-2; 9 positions agree with TRBD1. After removal of 6 bases from V and 5 bases from J, the junction contained 13 bases not matched to a gene. Germline V lookup: CDR1 LNHDA, CDR2 SQIVND (reference sequence). The CDR3 runs to 16 residues. CDR3 amino acids: CASSTSYRGLMYGYTF. The CDR3 DNA sequence: TGTGCCAGTAGCACCAGTTACAGGGGGCTAATGTATGGCTACACCTTC. Looking up the rest from reference TRBV19 and TRBJ1-2 gives the full variable domain: DGGITQSPKYLFRKEGQNVTLSCEQNLNHDAMYWYRQDPGQGLRLIYYSQIVNDFQKGDIAEGYSVSREKKESFPLTVTSAQKNPTAFYLCASSTSYRGLMYGYTFGSGTRLTVV.

This chain joins TRBV9 and TRBJ1-2; 11 bases align to TRBD1. CDR1 is SGDLS, CDR2 YYNGEE, per germline. V shed 3 bases, J shed 8 bases, and the junction held 9 bases outside the gene matches. The CDR3 is 15 amino acids. CDR3 nucleotide sequence: TGTGCCAGCAGCGCACTAGGGACAGGGGGGTCGGGCTACACCTTC. This encodes CASSALGTGGSGYTF.

The chain combines TRBV19 with TRBJ2-1, with 8 positions matching TRBD2. V trimming: 4 bases; J trimming: 0 bases; junction bases outside the gene matches: 5. The germline V gene encodes CDR1 LNHDA and CDR2 SQIVND (reference sequence). This CDR3 has 16 amino acids. CDR3 loop: CASSTGAGASYNEQFF. The DNA for the CDR3 is TGTGCCAGTAGTACGGGAGCGGGAGCCTCCTACAATGAGCAGTTCTTC.

J is TRBJ1-4 and V is TRBV6-2 or TRBV6-3; 7 nucleotides line up with TRBD1. CDR1 is MNHEY, CDR2 SVGEGT, per germline. This CDR3 has 14 residues. V dropped 2 bases and J dropped 7; count of bases not matched to a gene: 4. The CDR3: CASSYNRGGEKLFF. Written as DNA, the CDR3 is TGTGCCAGCAGTTACAACAGGGGAGGTGAAAAACTGTTTTTT.

The DNA for the CDR3 is TGTGCCAGCAGCGCCCGGGTTGGGGGCGATTTTGGCTACACCTTC. It yields the protein CASSARVGGDFGYTF. The chain combines TRBV7-2 with TRBJ1-2; TRBD1 might be the D (6 bases). V lost 5 bases, J lost 7 bases, and 20 bases lay in between. Germline values: CDR1 SGHTA, CDR2 FQGNSA. The length of the CDR3 is 15 residues. Drawing the rest from reference TRBV7-2 and TRBJ1-2, the complete variable domain is GAGVSQSPSNKVTEKGKDVELRCDPISGHTALYWYRQSLGQGLEFLIYFQGNSAPDKSGLPSDRFSAERTGGSVSTLTIQRTQQEDSAVYLCASSARVGGDFGYTFGSGTRLTVV.

The V call is TRBV2, the J call TRBJ1-3; tentatively, D is TRBD1 (6 bases). The length of the CDR3 is 15 residues. In germline, CDR1 is SNHLY, CDR2 FYNNEI. Trimming removed 2 bases from V and 3 bases from J, with 11 bases in between. DNA of the CDR3: TGTGCCAGCAGTGAAACCCAGGGGCGTGGAAACACCATATATTTT. Protein sequence: CASSETQGRGNTIYF.

This chain uses TRBV10-3 with TRBJ2-1, with TRBD1 matching over 7 bases. V gave up 11 bases and J gave up 4 bases; unmatched junction bases: 8. Germline-derived CDR1 and CDR2 are ENHRY and SYGVKD. This CDR3 is 13 amino acids long. CDR3 sequence reads: CAVSPGQYNEQFF. CDR3 bases: TGTGCCGTTAGTCCGGGACAGTACAATGAGCAGTTCTTC.

The chain joins TRBV14 to TRBJ1-2; the match to TRBD1 covers 8 bases. The junction had 2 bases not matched to a gene; V was cut back by 4 bases and J by 4 bases. The CDR3 sequence is 13 residues long. CDR1 and CDR2 from the germline V gene are SGHDN and FVKESK. The CDR3 spells CASSRDRGYGYTF. The CDR3 nucleotides read TGTGCCAGCAGCCGCGACAGGGGCTATGGCTACACCTTC.

V is TRBV7-8 and J is TRBJ2-2, with 8 bases matching TRBD1. Trimming removed 1 base from V and 5 bases from J; junction bases left unmatched: 6. CDR1 is SGHVS, CDR2 FQNEAQ, per germline. The CDR3 covers 16 residues. The CDR3 nucleotides are TGTGCCAGCAGCTTAGTCGGACAGGGACGGACCGGGGAGCTGTTTTTT. Protein: CASSLVGQGRTGELFF. The whole variable domain, filled in from reference TRBV7-8 and TRBJ2-2, reads GAGVSQSPRYKVAKRGQDVALRCDPISGHVSLFWYQQALGQGPEFLTYFQNEAQLDKSGLPSDRFFAERPEGSVSTLKIQRTQQEDSAVYLCASSLVGQGRTGELFFGEGSRLTVL.

The CDR3 sequence: CASSFQGNEQFF. CDR3 bases: TGTGCCAGCAGTTTTCAGGGGAATGAGCAGTTCTTC. The rearrangement joins TRBV27 to TRBJ2-1, with D perhaps matching TRBD1 (6 bases). This CDR3 has 12 residues. The germline V gene has CDR1 MNHEY and CDR2 SMNVEV (reference sequence). V shed 3 bases and J shed 7 bases, with 7 bases lying between them.